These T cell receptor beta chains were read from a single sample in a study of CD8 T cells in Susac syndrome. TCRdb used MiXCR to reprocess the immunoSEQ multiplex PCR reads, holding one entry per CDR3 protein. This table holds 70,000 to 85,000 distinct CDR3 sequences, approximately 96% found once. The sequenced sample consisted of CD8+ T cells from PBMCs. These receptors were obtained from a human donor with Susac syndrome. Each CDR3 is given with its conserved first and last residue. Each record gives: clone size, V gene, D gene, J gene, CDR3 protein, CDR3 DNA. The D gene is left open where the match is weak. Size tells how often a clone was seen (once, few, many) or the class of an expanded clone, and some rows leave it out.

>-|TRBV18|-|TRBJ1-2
CASSPNPTGIGYTF
TGTGCCAGCTCACCAAATCCCACAGGGATTGGCTACACCTTC
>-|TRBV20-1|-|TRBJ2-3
CSASPDSLSTDTQYF
TGCAGTGCTAGCCCTGACTCACTTAGCACAGATACGCAGTATTTT
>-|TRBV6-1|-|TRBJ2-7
CASSLLAGATNYEQYF
TGTGCCAGCAGCCTACTAGCCGGGGCGACTAACTACGAGCAGTACTTC
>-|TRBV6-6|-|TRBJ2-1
CASRMPAQSYNEQFF
TGTGCCAGCAGAATGCCGGCCCAGAGCTACAATGAGCAGTTCTTC
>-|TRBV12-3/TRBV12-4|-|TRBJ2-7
CASRPGTSSSYEQYF
TGTGCCAGCAGGCCCGGGACATCATCTTCCTACGAGCAGTACTTC
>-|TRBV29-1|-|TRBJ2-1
CSVKTEPGDNEQFF
TGCAGCGTTAAAACAGAACCCGGCGACAATGAGCAGTTCTTC
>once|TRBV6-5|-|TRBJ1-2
CASSYGNRDGYTF
TGTGCCAGCAGTTACGGAAACAGGGACGGCTACACCTTC
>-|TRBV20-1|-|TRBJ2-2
CSARVEGLPGELFF
TGCAGTGCTAGGGTCGAGGGTTTACCCGGGGAGCTGTTTTTT
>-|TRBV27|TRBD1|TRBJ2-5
CASSLMTGSQETQYF
TGTGCCAGCAGTTTAATGACAGGGTCACAAGAGACCCAGTACTTC
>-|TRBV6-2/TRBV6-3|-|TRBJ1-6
CASSYPGSGSPLHF
TGTGCCAGCAGTTACCCAGGGTCGGGCTCACCCCTCCACTTT
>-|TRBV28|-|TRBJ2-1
CASSTRFRGAYNEQFF
TGTGCCAGCAGCACCCGCTTTAGGGGAGCCTACAATGAGCAGTTCTTC
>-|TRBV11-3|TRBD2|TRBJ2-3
CASSLGTSASDTQYF
TGTGCCAGCAGCTTAGGAACTAGCGCGAGTGATACGCAGTATTTT
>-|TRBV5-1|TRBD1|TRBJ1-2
CASSLEQGPSQGYTF
TGCGCCAGCAGCTTGGAACAGGGGCCGAGTCAAGGCTACACCTTC
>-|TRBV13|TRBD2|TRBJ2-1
CASSDSSGNNEQFF
TGTGCCAGCAGCGACTCTAGCGGCAACAATGAGCAGTTCTTC
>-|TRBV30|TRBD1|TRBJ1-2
CAGIDRGGYTF
TGTGCCGGGATAGACAGGGGCGGCTACACCTTC
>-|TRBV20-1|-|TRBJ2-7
CSARPRDFNYEQYF
TGCAGTGCTCGTCCTCGGGACTTCAACTACGAGCAGTACTTC
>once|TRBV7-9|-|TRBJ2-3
CASSSRQGLDTQYF
TGTGCCAGCAGCTCGAGACAGGGACTAGATACGCAGTATTTT
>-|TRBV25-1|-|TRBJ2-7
CASSTLGKDYEQYF
TGTGCCAGCAGTACACTAGGAAAAGACTACGAGCAGTACTTC
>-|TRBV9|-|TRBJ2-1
CASSPPRAYNEQFF
TGTGCCAGCAGCCCCCCAAGGGCCTACAATGAGCAGTTCTTC
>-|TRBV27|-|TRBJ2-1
CASSPLSYNEQFF
TGTGCCAGCAGTCCCCTTTCCTACAATGAGCAGTTCTTC
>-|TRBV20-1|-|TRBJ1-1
CSARPPDTEAFF
TGCAGTGCTAGACCCCCCGACACTGAAGCTTTCTTT
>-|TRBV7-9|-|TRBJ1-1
CASSPLGSWRVDTEAFF
TGTGCCAGCAGCCCACTAGGGAGCTGGCGTGTGGACACTGAAGCTTTCTTT
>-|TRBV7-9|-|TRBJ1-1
CASSLEGLGNTEAFF
TGTGCCAGCAGCTTAGAGGGCCTGGGGAACACTGAAGCTTTCTTT
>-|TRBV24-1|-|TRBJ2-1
CATSDFDEQFF
TGTGCCACCAGTGATTTCGATGAGCAGTTCTTC
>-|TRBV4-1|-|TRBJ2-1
CASMGRDPAGGDNEQFF
TGCGCCAGCATGGGCAGGGACCCAGCGGGTGGGGACAATGAGCAGTTCTTC
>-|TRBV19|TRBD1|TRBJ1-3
CASSSPWDSGNTIYF
TGTGCCAGTAGTTCCCCCTGGGACAGTGGAAACACCATATATTTT
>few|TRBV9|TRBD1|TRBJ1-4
CASSGTGLPYEKLFF
TGTGCCAGCAGCGGGACAGGGTTACCATATGAAAAACTGTTTTTT
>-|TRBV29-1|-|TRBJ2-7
CSVLGRDSYEQYF
TGCAGCGTTCTTGGACGGGACTCCTACGAGCAGTACTTC
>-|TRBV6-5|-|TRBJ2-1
CASSYYLDNEQFF
TGTGCCAGCAGTTACTATCTGGACAATGAGCAGTTCTTC
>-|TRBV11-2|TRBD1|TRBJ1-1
CASSLVGTGGNRENTEAFF
TGTGCCAGCAGCTTAGTGGGGACAGGGGGAAATCGAGAGAACACTGAAGCTTTCTTT
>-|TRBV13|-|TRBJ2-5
CASSLLSGETQYF
TGTGCCAGCAGCTTATTGAGTGGGGAGACCCAGTACTTC
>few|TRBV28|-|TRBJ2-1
CASSFGGPYNEQFF
TGTGCCAGCAGTTTTGGTGGCCCCTACAATGAGCAGTTCTTC
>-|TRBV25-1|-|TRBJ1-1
CASRAPFGANTEAFF
TGTGCCAGCAGGGCCCCATTCGGGGCCAACACTGAAGCTTTCTTT
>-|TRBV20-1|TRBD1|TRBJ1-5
CSALDRGWGNQPQHF
TGCAGTGCTTTGGACAGGGGTTGGGGCAATCAGCCCCAGCATTTT
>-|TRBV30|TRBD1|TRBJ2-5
CACLPRDREVLETQYF
TGTGCCTGCCTGCCCCGGGACAGGGAGGTTTTGGAGACCCAGTACTTC
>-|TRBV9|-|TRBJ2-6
CASSVGDSGANVLTF
TGTGCCAGCAGCGTAGGGGACTCTGGGGCCAACGTCCTGACTTTC
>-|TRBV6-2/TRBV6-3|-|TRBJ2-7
CASSYVWDTYEQYF
TGTGCCAGCAGTTACGTGTGGGACACCTACGAGCAGTACTTC
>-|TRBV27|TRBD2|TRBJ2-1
CASTAVAGPYNEQFF
TGTGCCAGCACGGCGGTAGCGGGACCATACAATGAGCAGTTCTTC
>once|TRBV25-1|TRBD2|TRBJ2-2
CASSESREGRDGELFF
TGTGCCAGCAGTGAATCACGGGAGGGCCGGGACGGGGAGCTGTTTTTT
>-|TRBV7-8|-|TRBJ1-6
CASSLVSGDRSPLHF
TGTGCCAGCAGCTTAGTTTCCGGGGATCGATCACCCCTCCACTTT
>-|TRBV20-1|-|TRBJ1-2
CSASALTNYGYTF
TGCAGTGCTAGCGCCCTGACTAACTATGGCTACACCTTC
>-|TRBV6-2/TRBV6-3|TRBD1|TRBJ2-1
CASSPDRGDYNEQFF
TGTGCCAGCAGTCCGGACAGGGGTGACTACAATGAGCAGTTCTTC
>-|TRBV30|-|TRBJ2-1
CAWLPLRDNIYNEQFF
TGTGCCTGGCTGCCGCTCCGGGACAACATCTACAATGAGCAGTTCTTC
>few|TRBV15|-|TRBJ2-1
CATSRKDGYNEQFF
TGTGCCACCAGCAGGAAGGACGGATACAATGAGCAGTTCTTC
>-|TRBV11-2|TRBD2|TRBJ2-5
CASSLGLAGPIGWETQYF
TGTGCCAGCAGCCTGGGACTAGCGGGGCCAATCGGATGGGAGACCCAGTACTTC
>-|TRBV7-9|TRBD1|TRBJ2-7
CASSLSGQGYEQYF
TGTGCCAGCAGCTTATCGGGACAGGGCTACGAGCAGTACTTC
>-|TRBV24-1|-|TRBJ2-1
CATSDPREGNEQFF
TGTGCCACCAGTGACCCTCGAGAGGGGAATGAGCAGTTCTTC
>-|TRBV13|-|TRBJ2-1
CASSLVRGAYNEQFF
TGTGCCAGCAGCTTAGTAAGGGGGGCCTACAATGAGCAGTTCTTC
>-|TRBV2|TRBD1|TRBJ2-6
CASAMDRAPGANVLTF
TGTGCCAGCGCGATGGACAGGGCGCCTGGGGCCAACGTCCTGACTTTC
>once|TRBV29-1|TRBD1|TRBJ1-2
CSVEVTGGGNGYTF
TGCAGCGTTGAAGTCACAGGGGGCGGTAATGGCTACACCTTC
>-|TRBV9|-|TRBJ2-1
CASSVDPRQVSYNEQFF
TGTGCCAGCAGCGTCGACCCGCGACAGGTCTCCTACAATGAGCAGTTCTTC
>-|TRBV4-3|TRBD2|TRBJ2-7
CASSQDRLAAYEQYF
TGCGCCAGCAGCCAAGATCGACTAGCTGCCTACGAGCAGTACTTC
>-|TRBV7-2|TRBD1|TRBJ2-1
CASSLRDRRNEQFF
TGTGCCAGCAGCTTAAGGGACAGGCGGAATGAGCAGTTCTTC
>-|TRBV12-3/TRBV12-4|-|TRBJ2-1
CASSLTRGREQFF
TGTGCCAGCAGTCTCACGCGCGGGCGAGAGCAGTTCTTC
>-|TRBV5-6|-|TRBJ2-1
CASSLSAFNEQFF
TGTGCCAGCAGCTTGTCCGCTTTCAATGAGCAGTTCTTC
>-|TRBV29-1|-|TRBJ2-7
CSAGQAIYEQYF
TGCAGCGCCGGGCAGGCTATCTACGAGCAGTACTTC
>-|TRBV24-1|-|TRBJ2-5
CATSHRYQETQYF
TGTGCCACCAGCCACAGGTACCAAGAGACCCAGTACTTC
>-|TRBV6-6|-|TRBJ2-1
CASSYSRTYNEQFF
TGTGCCAGCAGTTACTCGCGGACTTACAATGAGCAGTTCTTC
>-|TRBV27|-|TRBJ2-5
CASSLGWGMETQYF
TGTGCCAGCAGTCTGGGGTGGGGCATGGAGACCCAGTACTTC